This T cell receptor beta chain was found in a study of blood T cell repertoires in COVID-19. Study in general: The United States, Italy and Spain supplied acute and convalescent COVID-19 samples.

Measured with immunoSEQ multiplex PCR; TCRdb has only the in-frame clones, and not every one. The sample lists 120,000 or so clones; about 80% were seen once. The CDR3 loop spans 13 amino acids. Deletions cut 2 bases from V and 1 base from J, with 6 bases between. Germline V lookup: CDR1 SGHRS, CDR2 YFSETQ. The sample taken for sequencing was peripheral blood. This receptor was obtained from a woman in her 50s with acute or convalescent COVID-19. The chain is built from TRBV5-1 and TRBJ1-1, with a weak D call TRBD1 (5 bases). This CDR3 is CASSFGQNTEAFF. CDR3 nucleotide sequence: TGCGCCAGCAGCTTCGGACAGAACACTGAAGCTTTCTTT.